Presented here are 5 T cell receptor beta chains from one specimen sequenced in a study of OX40 agonist ivuxolimab in advanced cancers. Libraries were prepared by immunoSEQ multiplex PCR; TCRdb keeps only in-frame clonotypes and omits some of them. The table lists 53,000 or so clones, 70% to 90% of them singletons. This material consisted of CD4+ or CD8+ T cells sorted from blood, taken in a trial of the OX40 agonist ivuxolimab. The receptor source for this set is an adult with an advanced solid tumor such as melanoma, head and neck, liver or kidney cancer.

The chain has TRBV7-6 and TRBJ2-7, with D perhaps matching TRBD2 (6 bases). This CDR3 has 15 residues. Per the germline V gene, CDR1 is SGHVS and CDR2 is FNYEAQ. The V and J ends lost 3 bases and 7 bases respectively, with 19 bases between them. CDR3 residues: CASSFRDWGVKEQYF. The CDR3 DNA reads TGTGCCAGCAGCTTTCGGGACTGGGGGGTCAAGGAGCAGTACTTC. Drawing the rest from reference TRBV7-6 and TRBJ2-7, the complete variable domain is GAGVSQSPRYKVTKRGQDVALRCDPISGHVSLYWYRQALGQGPEFLTYFNYEAQQDKSGLPNDRFSAERPEGSISTLTIQRTEQRDSAMYRCASSFRDWGVKEQYFGPGTRLTVT.

The V and J genes are TRBV28 and TRBJ2-5; 11 nucleotides agree with TRBD1. The V gene's germline CDR1 is MDHEN and CDR2 SYDVKM. CDR3 length: 15 amino acids. V trimming: 6 bases; J trimming: 5 bases; junction bases outside the gene matches: 8. This chain's CDR3 is CASRGQGAGTETQYF. The DNA of the CDR3 is TGTGCCAGCAGAGGACAGGGGGCGGGGACGGAGACCCAGTACTTC.

The chain is built from TRBV7-9 and TRBJ2-1, with 8 bases matching TRBD2. Germline lookup yields CDR1 SEHNR and CDR2 FQNEAQ (reference sequence). Trimming took 2 bases from V and 6 from J; bases not matched to a gene: 6. The CDR3 spans 15 residues. The CDR3 nucleotides read TGTGCCAGCAGCTTAACTGGCGGGGGGCTCAATGAGCAGTTCTTC. As protein: CASSLTGGGLNEQFF.

This chain connects TRBV11-1 to TRBJ2-2; no definite D call. CDR3 size: 14 residues. Germline V gene lookup returns CDR1 SGHAT and CDR2 FQDESV (reference sequence). Trimming stripped 2 bases from V and 2 bases from J, with 6 bases between. CDR3 DNA: TGTGCCAGCAGCTTAACCAGTAACACCGGGGAGCTGTTTTTT. Translation: CASSLTSNTGELFF.

In this sample, this clone is medium-sized. The chain is built from TRBV6-5 and TRBJ1-1, with D uncertain. The CDR3 has 14 amino acids. Trimming took off 0 bases at V and 1 base at J, with 6 bases between the two ends. Germline V gene sequence: CDR1 MNHEY, CDR2 SVGAGI. CDR3 nucleotides: TGTGCCAGCAGTTACTCCCCGAAGAACACTGAAGCTTTCTTT. Its protein is CASSYSPKNTEAFF.